This T cell receptor beta chain is drawn from a study of cytomegalovirus exposure and HLA in healthy donors. Findings of the study overall: Later, an analysis found that TCR clusters from the first cohort tended to co-occur in the roughly 110 validation repertoires. Cytomegalovirus association was listed for 150 to 200 TCR beta chains.

With regard to this clone: Antigen: not known.

Sequencing was performed with immunoSEQ multiplex PCR; in TCRdb, only in-frame clones are kept and a portion is missing. The data show about 130,000 clones, 88% seen once. The source material was PBMCs. This clonotype was obtained from a man aged 30 to 39 in good health and CMV-seronegative.

The CDR3 region has the DNA TGCGCCAGCAGCCCGGCAACGGGACAGGGGTACAATGAGCAGTTCTTC. Its translation is CASSPATGQGYNEQFF. V usage is TRBV4-3 and J usage is TRBJ2-1, with 10 positions matching TRBD1. The CDR3 runs to 16 residues. The V segment lost 4 bases and the J segment 4 bases; nucleotides outside the gene matches: 7. Per the germline V gene, CDR1 is LGHNA and CDR2 is YSLEER.